Presented here are 20 T cell receptor beta chains from one specimen sequenced in a study of blood T cells in healthy people across ages. A second PCR, run for roughly 7 to 11 cycles, used a sample-barcoded 5' primer plus a J-beta primer mix. MiXCR, run by TCRdb on the 5' RACE reads, gives a single entry per CDR3 protein. The sample consists of some 1.4 million distinct CDR3 sequences, 40% to 50% of them appearing once. The sequenced material came from blood. These receptors originate from a woman between 18 and 30 years old in good health.

This rearrangement joins TRBV30 to TRBJ1-5, with D possibly being TRBD1 (5 bases). V lost 3 bases to trimming and J lost 0 bases, with 9 bases between them. The CDR3 is 14 residues long. Per germline, CDR1 GTSNPN and CDR2 SVGIG (reference sequence). For the CDR3, the DNA is TGTGCCTGGAGAGCCGGGACTAGCAATCAGCCCCAGCATTTT. It is translated as CAWRAGTSNQPQHF.

The rearrangement links TRBV9 to TRBJ2-3; TRBD2 agrees at 7 bases. The CDR3 consists of 15 residues. Trimming cost V 6 bases and J 0 bases; bases outside gene matches: 7. Germline V gives CDR1 SGDLS, CDR2 YYNGEE. The CDR3 coding sequence is TGTGCCAGCACCATGGGGGGGGTTAGCACAGATACGCAGTATTTT. Amino acid sequence: CASTMGGVSTDTQYF. The full variable domain, rest sourced from reference TRBV9 and TRBJ2-3, is DSGVTQTPKHLITATGQRVTLRCSPRSGDLSVYWYQQSLDQGLQFLIQYYNGEERAKGNILERFSAQQFPDLHSELNLSSLELGDSALYFCASTMGGVSTDTQYFGPGTRLTVL.

This chain joins TRBV30 and TRBJ1-2; a weak D match, TRBD1 (5 bases). Deletions cut 7 bases from V and 4 bases from J, with 19 bases between. The CDR3 extends over 14 amino acids. Germline V CDR1 and CDR2: GTSNPN, SVGIG (reference sequence). The CDR3 sequence is CAFLVTGTAYGYTF. The CDR3 nucleotides are TGTGCCTTCCTTGTCACCGGGACGGCCTATGGCTACACCTTC.

V usage is TRBV6-4 and J usage is TRBJ1-6, with D tentatively TRBD1 (6 bases). V shed 6 bases and J shed 10 bases, with 16 bases lying between them. Germline-derived CDR1 and CDR2 are MRHNA and SNTAGT. This CDR3 is built from 14 residues. The CDR3 spells CASRPQGIGSPLHF. CDR3 DNA sequence: TGTGCCAGCAGGCCACAGGGTATAGGATCACCCCTCCACTTT.

This chain joins TRBV7-9 and TRBJ2-1, with D possibly being TRBD1 or TRBD2 (6 bases each). Germline V lookup: CDR1 SEHNR, CDR2 FQNEAQ (reference sequence). The CDR3 loop spans 15 amino acids. Trimming took off 2 bases at V and 9 bases at J, with 17 bases between the two ends. The CDR3 nucleotides read TGTGCCAGCAGCTTAAATTCTGGGGGGCCGAGTGAGCAGTTCTTC. Encoded protein: CASSLNSGGPSEQFF.

This clonotype was observed once. The rearrangement joins TRBV7-9 to TRBJ2-1; no reliable D call. The CDR3 has 13 amino acids. Trimming left V 3 bases short and J 10 bases short, with 13 bases between. CDR1 and CDR2 (germline): SEHNR, FQNEAQ (reference sequence). CDR3 loop: CASSFQGAYEQFF. CDR3 bases: TGTGCCAGCAGCTTCCAAGGCGCCTACGAGCAGTTCTTC. The full variable domain, its missing parts supplied by reference TRBV7-9 and TRBJ2-1, is DTGVSQNPRHKITKRGQNVTFRCDPISEHNRLYWYRQTLGQGPEFLTYFQNEAQLEKSRLLSDRFSAERPKGSFSTLEIQRTEQGDSAMYLCASSFQGAYEQFFGPGTRLTVL.

V is TRBV5-1 and J is TRBJ2-4; possibly TRBD1 for D (6 bases). The J call may be in error: the DNA end matches TRBJ2-7 better. CDR1 SGHRS and CDR2 YFSETQ come from the germline V gene. The CDR3 has 15 amino acids. The DNA of the CDR3 is TGCGCCAGCAGCCTACCCAGCACAGGGTTCAACGAGCAGTACTTC. It translates to CASSLPSTGFNEQYF.

The chain carries TRBV10-3 and TRBJ1-5; no clear D gene. The germline V gene has CDR1 ENHRY and CDR2 SYGVKD. The CDR3 covers 13 residues. V shed 2 bases and J shed 3 bases, with 5 bases lying between them. The CDR3 loop is CAISEEDNQPQHF. CDR3 coding DNA: TGTGCCATCAGTGAGGAAGACAATCAGCCCCAGCATTTT.

Only a few counts were recorded for this clonotype. This chain uses TRBV7-9 with TRBJ1-6; weak D call: TRBD1 (6 bases). Deletions cut 1 base from V and 7 bases from J, with 14 bases between. Germline V gene lookup returns CDR1 SEHNR and CDR2 FQNEAQ (reference sequence). The CDR3 is 16 amino acids. The CDR3, as DNA: TGTGCCAGCAGCTTAGTTTGGACAGAGAGAAATTCACCCCTCCACTTT. Its protein is CASSLVWTERNSPLHF.

This clonotype occurred a few times. The V and J genes are TRBV3-1 and TRBJ2-5; D unclear. In germline, CDR1 is LGHDT, CDR2 YNNKEL (reference sequence). The CDR3 has 15 residues. Trimming took off 0 bases at V and 2 bases at J, with 10 bases between the two ends. CDR3 nucleotides: TGTGCCAGCAGCCAAGATTGGGTCATTCAAGAGACCCAGTACTTC. This encodes CASSQDWVIQETQYF.

The V gene is TRBV10-1, the J gene TRBJ2-1; D ambiguous. The V gene's germline CDR1 is WNHNN and CDR2 SYGVQD (reference sequence). The CDR3 extends over 12 amino acids. The ends were cut back, 4 bases at V and 10 bases at J, with 11 bases in the middle. The CDR3 region has the DNA TGCGCCAGCAGTGCACGCGGTAAGGAGCAGTTCTTC. Protein sequence: CASSARGKEQFF.

V gene TRBV12-3 or TRBV12-4 combines with J gene TRBJ2-3, with D perhaps assigned TRBD1 or TRBD2 (5 bases each). V was clipped by 6 bases and J by 4 bases, with 23 bases between them. The CDR3 totals 17 residues. The CDR3 coding sequence is TGTGCCAGCAGCCCCCTCCGGGACCTCCCGGCGGCAGATACGCAGTATTTT. Its protein product is CASSPLRDLPAADTQYF.

This clonotype was seen a few times. The chain links TRBV20-1 to TRBJ2-1; D may correspond to TRBD1 or TRBD2 (5 bases each). The V end lost 6 bases, the J end lost 13 bases, and 7 bases lay between the germline ends. From germline, CDR1 is DFQATT and CDR2 SNEGSKA (reference sequence). The CDR3 totals 8 residues. Written as DNA, the CDR3 is TGCAGTGCCGGGGCCCAGTTCTTC. This encodes CSAGAQFF.

The chain links TRBV27 to TRBJ2-1, with 8 bases lining up with TRBD2. The junction had 15 bases not matched to a gene; V was cut back by 4 bases and J by 13 bases. This CDR3 spans 15 amino acids. In germline, CDR1 is MNHEY, CDR2 SMNVEV (reference sequence). CDR3 protein: CASSWAGGHQETQFF. Here the CDR3 DNA reads TGTGCCAGCAGTTGGGCGGGGGGTCACCAAGAGACCCAGTTCTTC.

This sequence joins TRBV11-3 and TRBJ1-2; D is undetermined. This CDR3 region has 13 residues. Per the germline V gene, CDR1 is SGHNT and CDR2 is YENEEA. The V gene lost 5 bases and the J gene lost 4 bases, with 11 bases spanning the gap. The CDR3, as DNA: TGTGCCAGCAGCCCCGACACTACCTATGGCTACACCTTC. This sequence encodes CASSPDTTYGYTF.

In this sample, this clonotype turned up a few times. The CDR3 protein is CSARDARLAGEADTQYF. The CDR3 bases are TGCAGTGCTAGAGACGCGAGACTAGCGGGGGAAGCAGATACGCAGTATTTT. This chain connects TRBV20-1 to TRBJ2-3, with 12 bases that match TRBD2. Germline CDR1 reads DFQATT; CDR2 reads SNEGSKA (reference sequence). Germline trimming cut 0 bases from V and 4 bases from J; bases unmatched to any gene: 8. The CDR3 has 17 residues.

This CDR3 is CASSFLAAAYEQYF. The CDR3 coding sequence is TGTGCCAGCAGCTTTCTAGCGGCCGCCTACGAGCAGTACTTC. The chain combines TRBV7-9 with TRBJ2-7, with TRBD2 matching 7 bases. J gave up 2 bases and V 3 bases, and 4 bases lay outside the gene matches. The CDR3 covers 14 residues. Germline V CDR1 and CDR2: SEHNR, FQNEAQ (reference sequence).

This clonotype turned up a few times. CDR3 DNA: TGCAGTGCTGAGGTTTTTAGCAATCAGCCCCAGCATTTT. Protein sequence: CSAEVFSNQPQHF. This rearrangement joins TRBV20-1 to TRBJ1-5; no firm D call. V was pared by 5 bases and J by 0 bases, with 8 bases between. CDR3 length: 13 residues. The germline V gene encodes CDR1 DFQATT and CDR2 SNEGSKA (reference sequence).

The chain carries TRBV12-5 and TRBJ2-5; TRBD2 is a possible D gene (5 bases). CDR1 LGHNT and CDR2 FRNRAP come from the germline V gene. This CDR3 region has 16 residues. Trimming took off 2 bases at V and 11 bases at J, with 24 bases between the two ends. CDR3 region: CASGLRSGSPYNEQYF. The CDR3 nucleotides read TGTGCTAGTGGTTTGAGGAGCGGCTCTCCCTACAATGAGCAGTACTTC. Combining the CDR3 with reference TRBV12-5 and TRBJ2-5 gives the whole variable domain DARVTQTPRHKVTEMGQEVTMRCQPILGHNTVFWYRQTMMQGLELLAYFRNRAPLDDSGMPKDRFSAEMPDATLATLKIQPSEPRDSAVYFCASGLRSGSPYNEQYFGPGTRLLVL.

This clonotype was counted between two and nine times. V usage is TRBV27 and J usage is TRBJ2-1; 9 positions agree with TRBD1. The germline V gene has CDR1 MNHEY and CDR2 SMNVEV (reference sequence). This CDR3 is built from 15 residues. V was clipped by 5 bases and J by 6 bases; unmatched bases: 8. The CDR3 loop is CASSPRTGDGNEQFF. The CDR3 DNA follows: TGTGCCAGCAGTCCTCGGACAGGGGACGGCAATGAGCAGTTCTTC.